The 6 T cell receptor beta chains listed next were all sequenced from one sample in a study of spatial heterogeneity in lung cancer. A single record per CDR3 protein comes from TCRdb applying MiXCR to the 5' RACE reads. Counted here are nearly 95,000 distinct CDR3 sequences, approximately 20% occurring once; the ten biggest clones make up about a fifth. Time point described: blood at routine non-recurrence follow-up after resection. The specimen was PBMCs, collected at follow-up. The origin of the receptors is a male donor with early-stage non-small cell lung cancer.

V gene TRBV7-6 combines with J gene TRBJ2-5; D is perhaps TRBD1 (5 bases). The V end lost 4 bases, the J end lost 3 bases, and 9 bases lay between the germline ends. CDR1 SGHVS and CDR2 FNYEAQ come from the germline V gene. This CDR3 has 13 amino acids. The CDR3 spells CASSYTREETQYF. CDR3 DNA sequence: TGTGCCAGCAGCTATACCAGGGAAGAGACCCAGTACTTC.

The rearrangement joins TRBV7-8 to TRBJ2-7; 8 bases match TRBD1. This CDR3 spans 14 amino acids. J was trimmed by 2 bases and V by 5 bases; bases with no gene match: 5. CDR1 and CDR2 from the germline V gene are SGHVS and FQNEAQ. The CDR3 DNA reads TGTGCCAGCAGCGTGGGCAGGGGGCCCTACGAGCAGTACGTC. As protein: CASSVGRGPYEQYV.

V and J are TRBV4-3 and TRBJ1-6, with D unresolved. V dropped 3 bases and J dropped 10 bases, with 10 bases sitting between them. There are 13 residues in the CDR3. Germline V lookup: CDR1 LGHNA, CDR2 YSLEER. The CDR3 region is CASSHGDHSPLHF. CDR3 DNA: TGCGCCAGCAGCCATGGGGATCACTCACCCCTCCACTTT.

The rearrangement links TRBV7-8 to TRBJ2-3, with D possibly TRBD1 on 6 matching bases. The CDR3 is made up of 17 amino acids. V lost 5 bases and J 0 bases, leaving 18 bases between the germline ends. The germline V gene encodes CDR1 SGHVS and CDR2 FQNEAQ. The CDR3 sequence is CASSPGRGYSSTDTQYF. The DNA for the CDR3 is TGTGCCAGCAGCCCCGGCAGGGGCTATTCTAGCACAGATACGCAGTATTTT. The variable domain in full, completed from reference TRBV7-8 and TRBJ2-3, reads GAGVSQSPRYKVAKRGQDVALRCDPISGHVSLFWYQQALGQGPEFLTYFQNEAQLDKSGLPSDRFFAERPEGSVSTLKIQRTQQEDSAVYLCASSPGRGYSSTDTQYFGPGTRLTVL.

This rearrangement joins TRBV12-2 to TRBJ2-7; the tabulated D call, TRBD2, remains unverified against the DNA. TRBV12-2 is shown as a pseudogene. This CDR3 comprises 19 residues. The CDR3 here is CASRLDYLGRDPGAAEQYF. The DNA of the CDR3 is TGTGCAAGTCGCTTAGATTACCTAGGGAGGGACCCCGGCGCGGCTGAGCAGTACTTC.

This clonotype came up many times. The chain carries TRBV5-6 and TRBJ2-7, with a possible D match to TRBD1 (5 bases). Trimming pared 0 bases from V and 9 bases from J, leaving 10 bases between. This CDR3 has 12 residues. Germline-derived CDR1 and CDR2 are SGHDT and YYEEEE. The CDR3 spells CASSLGRGTQYV. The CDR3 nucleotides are TGTGCCAGCAGCTTGGGTAGGGGTACGCAGTACGTC.